These 28 T cell receptor beta chains originate from one sample sequenced in a study of T cells after yellow fever vaccination. From the 5' RACE reads, TCRdb called clonotypes with MiXCR, one entry per CDR3 protein. The sample has under 400,000 distinct CDR3 sequences, approximately 13% seen once. The source was CD4+ T cells sorted from PBMCs, collected 15 days after the yellow fever booster vaccination. The receptors come from a young man who received the YFV17D yellow fever vaccine.

The rearrangement uses TRBV6-2 or TRBV6-3 and TRBJ2-1; D is perhaps TRBD2 (5 bases). Germline V gene data show CDR1 as MNHEY and CDR2 as SVGEGT. This CDR3 comprises 12 residues. V was cut by 7 bases and J by 4 bases, with 8 bases left in between. The DNA for the CDR3 is TGTGCCAGCACTAGCAGTTACAATGAGCAGTTCTTC. It specifies CASTSSYNEQFF.

V gene TRBV14 combines with J gene TRBJ1-3, with 7 bases matching TRBD1. CDR1 is SGHDN and CDR2 is FVKESK in the germline V gene. The CDR3 length is 15 residues. The V gene end was trimmed by 1 base and the J gene end by 2 bases; junction bases not matched to a gene: 2. This chain's CDR3 is CASSQGTGPGNTIYF. In DNA form, the CDR3 reads TGTGCCAGCAGCCAAGGGACAGGTCCTGGAAACACCATATATTTT.

This clonotype was detected ten times or more. V usage is TRBV11-2 and J usage is TRBJ1-2; no clear D. The length of the CDR3 is 13 residues. Germline V CDR1 and CDR2: SGHAT, FQNNGV. The V gene lost 0 bases and the J gene lost 11 bases, with 13 bases spanning the gap. The CDR3 DNA sequence: TGTGCCAGCAGCTTAGATGTCGGGAATAGGTACACCTTC. Encoded protein: CASSLDVGNRYTF.

This clonotype came up a few times. This chain links TRBV4-2 with TRBJ2-2; no clear D gene. The CDR3 spans 15 residues. Germline V gene data show CDR1 as LGHNA and CDR2 as YNFKEQ. V was pared by 1 base and J by 1 base, with 7 bases between. CDR3 loop: CASSQVSENTGELFF. CDR3 bases: TGTGCCAGCAGCCAAGTTTCCGAGAACACCGGGGAGCTGTTTTTT.

This clonotype was detected a few times. The J gene is TRBJ1-1, the V gene TRBV6-5; tentatively, D is TRBD1 (5 bases). Germline CDR1 MNHEY, CDR2 SVGAGI. The CDR3 sequence is 15 residues long. Trimming left V 5 bases short and J 3 bases short, with 16 bases between. The CDR3 sequence is CASSDWDRGYTEAFF. The CDR3 nucleotides are TGTGCCAGCAGTGACTGGGACCGAGGGTACACTGAAGCTTTCTTT.

V and J are TRBV5-1 and TRBJ2-5, with D tentatively TRBD2 (6 bases). The germline gives CDR1 SGHRS, CDR2 YFSETQ. The CDR3 covers 15 residues. The V and J ends lost 4 bases and 2 bases respectively, with 15 bases between them. The CDR3 loop reads CASSRGAGLQETQYF. CDR3 bases: TGCGCCAGCAGCCGCGGCGCGGGGCTACAAGAGACCCAGTACTTC.

The rearrangement uses TRBV5-1 and TRBJ2-1; 10 bases agree with TRBD2. The CDR3 sequence is 14 residues long. Germline V lookup: CDR1 SGHRS, CDR2 YFSETQ. Unmatched junction bases numbered 7, after V lost 5 bases and J lost 8 bases. The CDR3 loop reads CASRIGTSAHEQFF. The CDR3, as DNA: TGCGCCAGCAGAATCGGGACTAGCGCCCATGAGCAGTTCTTC.

The rearrangement joins TRBV20-1 to TRBJ2-7, with 7 bases lining up with TRBD1. The length of the CDR3 is 13 residues. Trimming at V came to 3 bases and at J to 7 bases, leaving 9 bases not matched to a gene. Germline V gene data show CDR1 as DFQATT and CDR2 as SNEGSKA (reference sequence). The CDR3 is CSAREPGQREQYF. As DNA, the CDR3 is TGCAGTGCTAGGGAACCGGGACAGCGGGAGCAGTACTTC.

The CDR3 sequence is CSVESLTDQETQYF. CDR3 coding DNA: TGCAGCGTTGAAAGTCTAACAGACCAAGAGACCCAGTACTTC. The V and J genes are TRBV29-1 and TRBJ2-5; D is ambiguous. This CDR3 comprises 14 residues. The germline V and J ends were trimmed by 2 bases and 0 bases, with 10 bases remaining between them. CDR1 and CDR2 from the germline V gene are SQVTM and ANQGSEA.

This clonotype has more than one count but fewer than ten. The chain couples TRBV7-2 to TRBJ2-1; D uncertain. CDR1 and CDR2 (germline): SGHTA, FQGNSA. Between the trimmed V and J ends, which lost 5 bases and 1 base, there was a span of 18 bases. The CDR3 loop spans 17 amino acids. The CDR3 DNA follows: TGTGCCAGCAGCACCCAAGCGTGGGCCTCGTCCTACAATGAGCAGTTCTTC. Translating it yields CASSTQAWASSYNEQFF.

This clonotype turned up a few times. This chain joins TRBV6-5 and TRBJ1-5; D remains unclear. Germline CDR1 and CDR2: MNHEY and SVGAGI. The ends were cut back, 6 bases at V and 4 bases at J, with 10 bases in the middle. The CDR3 covers 13 residues. CDR3 amino acids: CASRFDGNQPQHF. CDR3 nucleotide sequence: TGTGCCAGCAGATTCGACGGTAATCAGCCCCAGCATTTT.

This chain connects TRBV7-2 to TRBJ2-5, with D unresolved. The CDR3 runs 13 residues. Germline V gene lookup returns CDR1 SGHTA and CDR2 FQGNSA. Trimming removed 5 bases from V and 5 bases from J, with 12 bases in between. The CDR3 bases are TGTGCCAGCAGCCTCCCCGAGACGGAGACCCAGTACTTC. This translates into CASSLPETETQYF.

The chain recombines TRBV3-1 with TRBJ1-2; TRBD1 agrees at 8 bases. The trim removed 3 bases at V and 4 bases at J, leaving 10 bases unmatched. Germline V CDR1 and CDR2: LGHDT, YNNKEL (reference sequence). This CDR3 spans 16 amino acids. The CDR3 DNA sequence: TGTGCCAGCAGCCAGGGCCTGGCGGACAGGGCCTATGGCTACACCTTC. It is translated as CASSQGLADRAYGYTF.

V gene TRBV4-1 combines with J gene TRBJ1-4; TRBD1 matches at 8 bases. This CDR3 comprises 16 residues. The germline V gene encodes CDR1 MGHRA and CDR2 YSYEKL. The V segment lost 4 bases and the J segment 8 bases; nucleotides outside the gene matches: 12. The CDR3 nucleotides read TGCGCCAGCAGCCTGGGACAGGTGGATAAGACCGAAAAACTGTTTTTT. This gives the protein CASSLGQVDKTEKLFF.

Only a few counts were recorded for this clonotype. CDR3 nucleotides: TGTGCCAGCAGCCAGGGACCCGAGAGAGGGACTAATGAAAAACTGTTTTTT. Amino acid sequence: CASSQGPERGTNEKLFF. This chain uses TRBV4-2 with TRBJ1-4, with D perhaps TRBD1 (5 bases). The CDR3 length is 17 residues. The V and J ends lost 3 bases and 2 bases respectively, with 16 bases between them. Germline V gene data show CDR1 as LGHNA and CDR2 as YNFKEQ.

This clonotype was found a few times. This rearrangement joins TRBV7-2 to TRBJ1-1; 9 bases match TRBD1. This CDR3 comprises 15 residues. Germline V lookup: CDR1 SGHTA, CDR2 FQGNSA. V dropped 0 bases and J dropped 4; count of bases not matched to a gene: 3. CDR3 in amino acids: CASSLALTGGTEAFF. CDR3 nucleotide sequence: TGTGCCAGCAGCTTAGCGCTGACAGGGGGCACTGAAGCTTTCTTT.

The V call is TRBV12-3 or TRBV12-4, the J call TRBJ1-5, with D possibly TRBD1 on 5 matching bases. V was trimmed by 6 bases and J by 5 bases, leaving 11 bases between them. The CDR3 extends over 13 amino acids. This CDR3 reads CASRLGADQPQHF. The CDR3 DNA is TGTGCCAGCAGACTAGGGGCGGATCAGCCCCAGCATTTT.

V is TRBV7-3 and J is TRBJ2-1; 9 bases align to TRBD2. This CDR3 comprises 15 residues. Germline loops: CDR1 SGHTA, CDR2 FQGTGA. The ends lost 5 bases at V and 6 bases at J; junction bases unmatched: 8. For the CDR3, the DNA is TGTGCCAGCAGCATTGACAGCGGGGGGACCAATGAGCAGTTCTTC. It codes for CASSIDSGGTNEQFF.

This clonotype occurred a few times. The CDR3 DNA follows: TGTGCCTCGGGGGAGATTTATACTGAAGCTTTCTTT. This translates into CASGEIYTEAFF. The chain joins TRBV10-3 to TRBJ1-1, with D maybe TRBD1 (5 bases). CDR3 size: 12 residues. Germline loops: CDR1 ENHRY, CDR2 SYGVKD. V lost 11 bases and J lost 5, with 15 bases in between.

The chain has TRBV7-3 and TRBJ1-1; 12 positions agree with TRBD1. Germline V gives CDR1 SGHTA, CDR2 FQGTGA. The CDR3 runs to 15 residues. V shed 5 bases and J 4 bases; nucleotides not matched to a gene: 5. CDR3 protein: CASSPSGQGATEAFF. The CDR3 bases are TGTGCCAGCAGCCCGTCGGGACAGGGGGCCACTGAAGCTTTCTTT.

This clonotype has a count of ten or more. The chain couples TRBV7-8 to TRBJ2-4; D may be TRBD2 (5 bases). Trimming cost V 5 bases and J 4 bases, with 21 bases left between them. The CDR3 length is 17 residues. The germline CDR1 and CDR2 sequences are SGHVS and FQNEAQ. CDR3 amino acids: CASSPQPGSGVKNIQYF. The CDR3 nucleotides are TGTGCCAGCAGCCCCCAGCCGGGATCCGGTGTTAAAAACATTCAGTACTTC.

The CDR3 reads CASSATKNTGELFF. CDR3 DNA: TGTGCCAGCAGCGCCACCAAGAACACCGGGGAGCTGTTTTTT. The genes are TRBV7-3 and TRBJ2-2; no clear D. This CDR3 region has 14 residues. The V end lost 5 bases, the J end lost 1 base, and 8 bases lay between the germline ends. The germline gives CDR1 SGHTA, CDR2 FQGTGA.

This clonotype was observed a handful of times. The V and J genes are TRBV7-2 and TRBJ2-3; D perhaps matches TRBD2 (5 bases). The germline V gene has CDR1 SGHTA and CDR2 FQGNSA. This CDR3 spans 14 amino acids. V lost 5 bases to trimming and J lost 5 bases, with 14 bases between them. CDR3 coding DNA: TGTGCCAGCAGCCACTCGAGGGCCGGAGATACGCAGTATTTT. This translates into CASSHSRAGDTQYF.

A few counts support this clonotype. The chain employs TRBV6-2 or TRBV6-3 and TRBJ2-4; D perhaps matches TRBD2 (7 bases). Germline V CDR1 and CDR2: MNHEY, SVGEGT. The CDR3 has 14 amino acids. V was pared by 7 bases and J by 6 bases, with 16 bases between. CDR3 in DNA: TGTGCCAGCACCAACGGGGGGCCCGGAAACATTCAGTACTTC. Its translation is CASTNGGPGNIQYF.

The sample holds a few counts of this clonotype. The chain is built from TRBV20-1 and TRBJ2-5, with 7 positions matching TRBD1. J was trimmed by 4 bases and V by 2 bases; bases with no gene match: 10. The germline CDR1 and CDR2 sequences are DFQATT and SNEGSKA (reference sequence). This CDR3 is built from 15 residues. The CDR3 DNA reads as TGCAGTGCTAGATCTTGGACAGGTCGGGGAGAGACCCAGTACTTC. Its protein is CSARSWTGRGETQYF.

The chain links TRBV4-3 to TRBJ2-5, with a weak D call TRBD1 (5 bases). The CDR3 runs to 14 residues. In germline, CDR1 is LGHNA, CDR2 YSLEER. The V end lost 1 base, the J end lost 1 base, and 7 bases lay between the germline ends. The CDR3: CASSQAGIQETQYF. For the CDR3, the DNA is TGCGCCAGCAGCCAAGCAGGGATCCAAGAGACCCAGTACTTC.

The chain couples TRBV7-2 to TRBJ2-1, with D possibly being TRBD1 or TRBD2 (7 bases each). The CDR3 is made up of 15 amino acids. The germline CDR1 and CDR2 sequences are SGHTA and FQGNSA. V lost 5 bases to trimming and J lost 4 bases, with 15 bases between them. The DNA of the CDR3 is TGTGCCAGCAGCAAGCAGGGGGGGCTTTACAATGAGCAGTTCTTC. It is translated as CASSKQGGLYNEQFF.

CDR3 region: CSARGGVTDTQYF. CDR3 DNA sequence: TGCAGTGCTAGGGGGGGGGTCACAGATACGCAGTATTTT. This chain connects TRBV20-1 to TRBJ2-3, with 7 nucleotides matching TRBD2. CDR3 length: 13 residues. In germline, CDR1 is DFQATT, CDR2 SNEGSKA (reference sequence). The junction had 2 bases not matched to a gene; V was cut back by 3 bases and J by 2 bases.